The 32 T cell receptor beta chains below were found in one sample sequenced in a study of cytomegalovirus exposure and HLA in healthy donors. The primer mix had 60 Vbeta and 13 Jbeta primers. Using immunoSEQ multiplex PCR, the repertoire was profiled, and TCRdb retains in-frame clones only, with some absent. The table includes 150,000 to 250,000 clones, roughly four fifths detected once. The sample was PBMCs. Receptors originate from a man aged 25-45 years in good health and CMV-seronegative.

V is TRBV7-9 and J is TRBJ1-2; no clear D. The CDR3 runs to 13 residues. Germline V gene data show CDR1 as SEHNR and CDR2 as FQNEAQ (reference sequence). The V end lost 5 bases, the J end lost 6 bases, and 13 bases lay between the germline ends. The CDR3 is CASSPHQEHGYTF. The CDR3 DNA reads as TGTGCCAGCAGCCCTCATCAGGAACATGGCTACACCTTC.

The chain uses TRBV5-1 and TRBJ2-7, with 7 bases matching TRBD1. The CDR3 is 15 residues long. The germline V gene encodes CDR1 SGHRS and CDR2 YFSETQ. With V trimmed by 3 bases and J by 0 bases, 6 bases remained unmatched. The CDR3, as DNA: TGCGCCAGCAGCTCGGACAGGCTCACCTCCTACGAGCAGTACTTC. It translates to CASSSDRLTSYEQYF.

This rearrangement joins TRBV7-3 to TRBJ2-2; weak D call: TRBD2 (5 bases). This CDR3 has 15 amino acids. The V gene lost 5 bases and the J gene lost 4 bases, with 14 bases spanning the gap. Germline values: CDR1 SGHTA, CDR2 FQGTGA. CDR3 sequence: CASSPKLGSTGELFF. The CDR3 bases are TGTGCCAGCAGCCCAAAACTAGGAAGCACCGGGGAGCTGTTTTTT. Variable domain in full (rest from reference TRBV7-3 and TRBJ2-2): GAGVSQTPSNKVTEKGKYVELRCDPISGHTALYWYRQSLGQGPEFLIYFQGTGAADDSGLPNDRFFAVRPEGSVSTLKIQRTERGDSAVYLCASSPKLGSTGELFFGEGSRLTVL.

V gene TRBV7-9 combines with J gene TRBJ2-1; the match to TRBD2 covers 9 bases. V shed 5 bases, J shed 5 bases, and the junction held 13 bases outside the gene matches. CDR1 is SEHNR and CDR2 is FQNEAQ in the germline V gene (reference sequence). The length of the CDR3 is 17 residues. CDR3 residues: CASSQGLAGRADNEQFF. For the CDR3, the DNA is TGTGCCAGCAGCCAGGGGCTAGCGGGGAGGGCTGACAATGAGCAGTTCTTC. Variable domain in full (rest from reference TRBV7-9 and TRBJ2-1): DTGVSQNPRHKITKRGQNVTFRCDPISEHNRLYWYRQTLGQGPEFLTYFQNEAQLEKSRLLSDRFSAERPKGSFSTLEIQRTEQGDSAMYLCASSQGLAGRADNEQFFGPGTRLTVL.

The rearrangement uses TRBV15 and TRBJ2-7, with 7 bases lining up with TRBD2. This CDR3 contains 16 residues. Trimming cost V 4 bases and J 3 bases; bases outside gene matches: 12. Germline loops: CDR1 LNHNV, CDR2 YYDKDF (reference sequence). CDR3 sequence: CATSTRRLAHGYEQYF. CDR3 nucleotide sequence: TGTGCCACCAGCACCAGGAGACTAGCCCATGGCTACGAGCAGTACTTC. Supplemented by reference TRBV15 and TRBJ2-7, the full variable domain reads DAMVIQNPRYQVTQFGKPVTLSCSQTLNHNVMYWYQQKSSQAPKLLFHYYDKDFNNEADTPDNFQSRRPNTSFCFLDIRSPGLGDTAMYLCATSTRRLAHGYEQYFGPGTRLTVT.

This clone appeared a few times. The rearrangement joins TRBV5-1 to TRBJ1-4, with 9 bases matching TRBD1. Losses at the gene ends were 2 bases for V and 5 bases for J; bases not matched to a gene: 1. In germline, CDR1 is SGHRS, CDR2 YFSETQ. This CDR3 is 14 amino acids long. CDR3 sequence: CASSFGQGNEKLFF. The CDR3 coding sequence is TGCGCCAGCAGCTTCGGACAGGGGAATGAAAAACTGTTTTTT.

The CDR3 sequence is CASSLISGDGANVLTF. CDR3 DNA: TGCGCCAGCAGCCTAATTTCAGGGGATGGGGCCAACGTCCTGACTTTC. The genes are TRBV5-1 and TRBJ2-6; D is possibly TRBD1 (6 bases). Germline CDR1 and CDR2: SGHRS and YFSETQ. The CDR3 has 16 residues. V gave up 4 bases and J gave up 3 bases, with 14 bases separating them.

V usage is TRBV7-8 and J usage is TRBJ2-7, with D possibly being TRBD2 (5 bases). Looked up from germline, CDR1 is SGHVS and CDR2 is FQNEAQ. The CDR3 has 15 residues. V lost 4 bases and J 7 bases, leaving 20 bases between the germline ends. The CDR3 here is CASSYPEETSEEQYF. The CDR3 DNA reads TGTGCCAGCAGCTATCCGGAGGAAACCTCGGAGGAGCAGTACTTC.

V is TRBV28 and J is TRBJ2-7, with 8 bases fitting TRBD1. V was clipped by 0 bases and J by 3 bases; unmatched bases: 10. The CDR3 loop spans 17 amino acids. Germline V lookup: CDR1 MDHEN, CDR2 SYDVKM. CDR3 DNA sequence: TGTGCCAGCAGTTTATGGTTAGGACAGGGATTTTTCTACGAGCAGTACTTC. Protein: CASSLWLGQGFFYEQYF.

In its sample, this clone was seen once. This chain joins TRBV18 and TRBJ2-3; no definite D call. Trimming pared 0 bases from V and 2 bases from J, leaving 18 bases between. In germline, CDR1 is KGHSH, CDR2 LQKENI. The CDR3 has 18 amino acids. The CDR3 spells CASSPPRVSAWVTDTQYF. Here the CDR3 DNA reads TGTGCCAGCTCACCACCGAGAGTCAGCGCATGGGTCACAGATACGCAGTATTTT. Combining the CDR3 with reference TRBV18 and TRBJ2-3 gives the whole variable domain NAGVMQNPRHLVRRRGQEARLRCSPMKGHSHVYWYRQLPEEGLKFMVYLQKENIIDESGMPKERFSAEFPKEGPSILRIQQVVRGDSAAYFCASSPPRVSAWVTDTQYFGPGTRLTVL.

The CDR3 DNA reads TGTGCCAGTAGTATCGGACAAGGAGTAGCAGAGACCCAGTACTTC. It is translated as CASSIGQGVAETQYF. The chain joins TRBV19 to TRBJ2-5; D may be TRBD1 (5 bases). CDR1 and CDR2 (germline): LNHDA, SQIVND (reference sequence). The V end was cut by 3 bases, the J end by 4 bases, with 15 bases between. CDR3 length: 15 residues.

The chain is built from TRBV6-1 and TRBJ2-6; 8 bases agree with TRBD1. CDR3 size: 15 residues. The V gene end was trimmed by 6 bases and the J gene end by 2 bases; junction bases not matched to a gene: 3. Germline V CDR1 and CDR2: MNHNS, SASEGT. Written as DNA, the CDR3 is TGTGCCAGCAGGGTGGACAGGGCTGGGGCCAACGTCCTGACTTTC. Protein product: CASRVDRAGANVLTF.

This clone was counted only a few times. The gene calls are TRBV5-6 and TRBJ2-1, with D perhaps matching TRBD2 (6 bases). In germline, CDR1 is SGHDT, CDR2 YYEEEE. This CDR3 has 12 amino acids. The germline V and J ends were trimmed by 5 bases and 9 bases, with 12 bases remaining between them. CDR3 DNA sequence: TGTGCCAGCAGACGGAGGGTTGGTGAGCAGTTCTTC. Translating gives CASRRRVGEQFF.

The genes are TRBV5-1 and TRBJ2-7; the match to TRBD2 covers 11 bases. The CDR3 contains 15 residues. Looked up from germline, CDR1 is SGHRS and CDR2 is YFSETQ. The J segment lost 3 bases and the V segment lost 3 bases, leaving 5 bases of the junction unmatched. The CDR3 loop is CASSSVTSGIYEQYF. The CDR3 DNA is TGCGCCAGCAGCTCGGTGACTAGCGGGATCTACGAGCAGTACTTC.

The CDR3 region has the DNA TGTGCCAGTACAGGGGGTAGAAACACCATATATTTT. As protein: CASTGGRNTIYF. The rearrangement links TRBV19 to TRBJ1-3; 7 nucleotides line up with TRBD1. Unmatched junction bases numbered 2, after V lost 7 bases and J lost 5 bases. Germline assignment: CDR1 LNHDA and CDR2 SQIVND (reference sequence). This CDR3 comprises 12 residues.

The chain couples TRBV5-4 to TRBJ2-7, with 12 bases lining up with TRBD2. The germline V gene encodes CDR1 SGHNT and CDR2 YYREEE (reference sequence). J lost 6 bases, V lost 5 bases, and 3 bases had no gene match. CDR3 length: 13 residues. CDR3 bases: TGTGCCAGCAGGACTAGCGGGAGTTTCGAGCAGTACTTC. It is translated as CASRTSGSFEQYF.

The CDR3 here is CASSSMGWDRGISGELFF. For the CDR3, the DNA is TGTGCCAGCAGCTCGATGGGTTGGGACAGGGGTATATCCGGGGAGCTGTTTTTT. The gene calls are TRBV28 and TRBJ2-2; TRBD1 matches 10 bases. The V segment lost 6 bases and the J segment 6 bases; nucleotides outside the gene matches: 16. This CDR3 is built from 18 residues. Looked up from germline, CDR1 is MDHEN and CDR2 is SYDVKM.

The rearrangement joins TRBV29-1 to TRBJ1-3, with 8 bases matching TRBD1. Germline V gene lookup returns CDR1 SQVTM and CDR2 ANQGSEA. V was clipped by 5 bases and J by 3 bases; unmatched bases: 9. This CDR3 has 15 amino acids. CDR3 coding DNA: TGCAGCGTTCCGACAGGGGATAGCTTTGGAAACACCATATATTTT. Protein product: CSVPTGDSFGNTIYF.

This clone has only a few counts. The chain uses TRBV6-1 and TRBJ1-1; 9 nucleotides line up with TRBD1. The V segment lost 6 bases and the J segment 6 bases; nucleotides outside the gene matches: 8. CDR1 and CDR2 (germline): MNHNS, SASEGT. The CDR3 has 14 amino acids. CDR3 in amino acids: CASRKQGAKAEAFF. The CDR3 DNA is TGTGCCAGCAGAAAACAGGGGGCTAAGGCTGAAGCTTTCTTT.

This clone was seen only once. The chain employs TRBV2 and TRBJ2-7; 10 nucleotides match TRBD2. Trimming removed 7 bases from V and 0 bases from J; junction bases left unmatched: 6. Per the germline V gene, CDR1 is SNHLY and CDR2 is FYNNEI. This CDR3 comprises 15 residues. CDR3 protein: CASTASSGSSYEQYF. The CDR3 DNA sequence: TGTGCCAGCACCGCCTCTAGCGGGAGCTCCTACGAGCAGTACTTC.

The CDR3 DNA follows: TGTGCCAGCAGTACTAATTCAGGGGCAAATCAGCCCCAGCATTTT. Amino acid sequence: CASSTNSGANQPQHF. This chain connects TRBV6-4 to TRBJ1-5; the D gene is possibly TRBD1 (6 bases). V shed 5 bases and J shed 4 bases, with 15 bases lying between them. Germline V lookup: CDR1 MRHNA, CDR2 SNTAGT. CDR3 length: 15 amino acids.

This chain uses TRBV29-1 with TRBJ2-7; possibly TRBD2 for D (5 bases). CDR3 length equals 12 residues. Germline V gene data show CDR1 as SQVTM and CDR2 as ANQGSEA. Trimming stripped 7 bases from V and 8 bases from J, with 18 bases between. The CDR3, as DNA: TGCAGCGCCCGAGGAGGTGGCGGGCAGCAGTACTTC. Its protein product is CSARGGGGQQYF.

The chain has TRBV10-1 and TRBJ2-7; the D is unclear. The length of the CDR3 is 14 residues. Between the trimmed V and J ends, which lost 3 bases and 5 bases, there was a span of 14 bases. Germline V lookup: CDR1 WNHNN, CDR2 SYGVQD (reference sequence). As DNA, the CDR3 is TGCGCCAGCAGTGATAGGTTTCGGGTCCACGAGCAGTACTTC. Protein: CASSDRFRVHEQYF.

The V call is TRBV6-5, the J call TRBJ2-1; tentatively, D is TRBD1 (6 bases). CDR1 and CDR2 from the germline V gene are MNHEY and SVGAGI. Trimming left V 6 bases short and J 8 bases short, with 20 bases between. The CDR3 is 15 amino acids. The CDR3 sequence: CASRRGTPEGDEQFF. The DNA for the CDR3 is TGTGCCAGCAGAAGGGGGACACCCGAGGGCGATGAGCAGTTCTTC.

V gene TRBV6-7 combines with J gene TRBJ2-1; 10 bases align to TRBD2. TRBV6-7 counts as an open reading frame of uncertain function. The CDR3 consists of 17 residues. J was trimmed by 4 bases and V by 0 bases; bases with no gene match: 6. The CDR3 loop reads CASSYSPRAGGYNEQFF. The CDR3 bases are TGTGCCAGCAGTTACTCTCCCAGAGCGGGAGGGTACAATGAGCAGTTCTTC.

V is TRBV11-2 and J is TRBJ1-6; 7 bases fit TRBD1. V lost 4 bases, J lost 3 bases, and 9 bases stayed unmatched. Germline assignment: CDR1 SGHAT and CDR2 FQNNGV. The CDR3 sequence is 17 residues long. CDR3 region: CASSSRQGAYYNSPLHF. CDR3 sequence (DNA): TGTGCCAGCAGCTCGAGACAGGGTGCATACTATAATTCACCCCTCCACTTT.

The CDR3 DNA is TGTGCCAGCAGCTTAAGACTAGCGGGACACACCGGGGAGCTGTTTTTT. As protein: CASSLRLAGHTGELFF. This sequence joins TRBV11-2 and TRBJ2-2, with 11 bases aligning to TRBD2. V dropped 2 bases and J dropped 3; count of bases not matched to a gene: 2. Germline lookup yields CDR1 SGHAT and CDR2 FQNNGV. This CDR3 has 16 amino acids.

The table lists this clone with a few counts. The V gene is TRBV5-1, the J gene TRBJ2-5; D might be TRBD1 (6 bases). This CDR3 is 14 amino acids long. Germline V gene lookup returns CDR1 SGHRS and CDR2 YFSETQ. V was trimmed by 8 bases and J by 5 bases, leaving 19 bases between them. This chain's CDR3 is CASRPTGKSETQYF. Written as DNA, the CDR3 is TGCGCCAGTAGACCGACAGGCAAAAGTGAGACCCAGTACTTC.

This chain uses TRBV19 with TRBJ1-5; perhaps TRBD1 as D (5 bases). Germline V gene sequence: CDR1 LNHDA, CDR2 SQIVND (reference sequence). CDR3 length: 15 residues. The V end lost 3 bases, the J end lost 5 bases, and 14 bases lay between the germline ends. In DNA, the CDR3 is TGTGCCAGTAGTATGAGGCAGGGAAGTCATCAGCCCCAGCATTTT. It codes for CASSMRQGSHQPQHF.

The V call is TRBV28, the J call TRBJ1-5; 9 nucleotides align to TRBD1. J was trimmed by 7 bases and V by 6 bases; bases with no gene match: 7. This CDR3 is built from 14 residues. Germline CDR1 reads MDHEN; CDR2 reads SYDVKM. CDR3 in amino acids: CASSQTGGGQPQHF. The DNA for the CDR3 is TGTGCCAGCAGCCAAACAGGGGGCGGCCAGCCCCAGCATTTT.

This chain uses TRBV7-3 with TRBJ2-3; TRBD2 aligns across 10 bases. Trimming cost V 4 bases and J 4 bases; bases outside gene matches: 2. Germline V gives CDR1 SGHTA, CDR2 FQGTGA. The CDR3 contains 14 residues. The CDR3 is CASSSSGSSDTQYF. The CDR3 coding sequence is TGTGCCAGCAGCTCTAGCGGGAGTTCAGATACGCAGTATTTT.

The chain has TRBV19 and TRBJ1-3, with D unresolved. Per the germline V gene, CDR1 is LNHDA and CDR2 is SQIVND (reference sequence). V lost 8 bases and J lost 2, with 10 bases in between. There are 13 residues in the CDR3. The CDR3 DNA reads TGTGCCAGTGGCGGGGATCCTGGAAACACCATATATTTT. This codes for CASGGDPGNTIYF.